Below, one T cell receptor (beta chain) is given with its context. The source of the sample is a study of shared clonotypes between healthy human individuals. In the study overall: Each donor's CD8 memory used one plate, CD8 naive two, each CD4 subset three.

TCRdb's copy holds only in-frame clones and misses some; the assay was immunoSEQ multiplex PCR. The table lists 2 million to 2.5 million clones, roughly 95% of them singletons. This CDR3 has 15 amino acids. V was clipped by 0 bases and J by 2 bases, with 9 bases between them. Germline CDR1 reads SGHRS; CDR2 reads YFSETQ. The material sequenced was naive CD4+ T cells sorted from blood. Documented subset: CD45RA+ positively selected. The chain links TRBV5-1 to TRBJ1-3; the D is unclear. This receptor was obtained from a man aged 18 to 29 in good health. The CDR3 here is CASSLVWGTGNTIYF. The CDR3 DNA sequence: TGCGCCAGCAGCTTGGTTTGGGGAACTGGAAACACCATATATTTT.